This TCR beta chain was profiled in a study of a mutant IDH1 vaccine in newly diagnosed glioma. This clone was seen only a few times. Its antigen is not identified. Between the trimmed V and J ends, which lost 5 bases and 5 bases, there was a span of 21 bases. Germline V gene sequence: CDR1 SGHAT, CDR2 FQNNGV. This CDR3 is built from 16 residues. Assay: immunoSEQ multiplex PCR; the TCRdb copy retains only in-frame clones and omits some. The repertoire holds roughly 130,000 clones, with about four fifths as singletons. Time point of the sample: week 11, during vaccination. Mutant IDH1 20-mer peptide, at 300 ug, made up each vaccine dose, with topical imiquimod.

This chain uses TRBV11-2 with TRBJ1-1; a weak D match, TRBD1 (5 bases). This clonotype originated in a man aged 35-49 years with glioma. Here the sequenced sample was PBMCs, taken from a glioma patient whose treatment included an IDH1 peptide vaccine. DNA for the CDR3: TGTGCCAGCAGCCCCAGGAGCAGGGTCGAGGGGACTGAAGCTTTCTTT. Translating it yields CASSPRSRVEGTEAFF. The variable domain in full, with the rest retrieved from reference TRBV11-2 and TRBJ1-1, is EAGVAQSPRYKIIEKRQSVAFWCNPISGHATLYWYQQILGQGPKLLIQFQNNGVVDDSQLPKDRFSAERLKGVDSTLKIQPAKLEDSAVYLCASSPRSRVEGTEAFFGQGTRLTVV.